The sequence of this T cell receptor beta chain was determined in a study of T-cell reconstitution after alpha-beta-depleted transplantation in children. J gave up 1 base and V 3 bases, and 4 bases lay outside the gene matches. The CDR3 covers 16 residues. Germline loops: CDR1 SEHNR, CDR2 FQNEAQ (reference sequence). This sample's TCRbeta library carried unique molecular identifier barcodes. Each CDR3 protein gets one entry after TCRdb re-called the PCR reads with MiXCR. In the table there are more than 450,000 distinct CDR3 sequences, approximately 20% of which are singletons. This clonotype was seen more than once but under ten times.

The clonotype was recovered from a human donor who donated a stem cell graft to a child with acute lymphoblastic leukemia. The chain carries TRBV7-9 and TRBJ1-1, with 11 bases fitting TRBD1. The sample here was PBMCs from the stem cell graft donor, taken from the stem cell graft. The CDR3 here is CASSLRDRGSNTEAFF. The CDR3 nucleotides read TGTGCCAGCAGCTTGAGGGACAGGGGGTCGAACACTGAAGCTTTCTTT.